The rows below give T cell receptor beta chains drawn from one sample of a study of vaccination and CD4 T cells after COVID-19. TCRdb processed the PCR reads anew with MiXCR; each CDR3 protein has one entry. In the table there are about 15,000 distinct CDR3 sequences, 45% to 50% of which are singletons. What these receptors recognize is not known. Sequenced material: CD4+ T cells from blood, cultured in vitro. The receptors shown here come from a human donor who had recovered from COVID-19. CDR3s include the opening cysteine and the closing phenylalanine or tryptophan. A D gene is named only where the DNA matches it firmly. Size is omitted from some rows. Given values are once, few, many or a class for expanded clones.

>TRBV20-1|medium-sized|TRBJ1-2|TRBD1
CSARDHGQGGLDGYTF
TGCAGTGCTAGAGATCACGGACAGGGGGGCTTGGATGGCTACACCTTC
>TRBV19|.|TRBJ1-5|.
CASSKGVAETQPQHF
TGTGCCAGTAGTAAGGGGGTCGCAGAGACTCAGCCCCAGCATTTT
>TRBV24-1|.|TRBJ2-1|.
CATGEGARNEQFF
TGTGCCACCGGGGAAGGGGCGCGGAATGAGCAGTTCTTC
>TRBV6-7|.|TRBJ1-1|.
CASIPGTRATEAFF
TGTGCCAGCATTCCGGGTACTCGGGCGACTGAAGCTTTCTTT
>TRBV23-1|.|TRBJ2-7|TRBD1
CASSQPRTPGQEGNEQYF
TGCGCCAGCAGTCAACCGAGAACCCCGGGACAGGAAGGAAACGAGCAGTACTTC
>TRBV30|few|TRBJ2-7|.
CAWSHSYEQYF
TGTGCCTGGAGTCACTCCTACGAGCAGTACTTC
>TRBV20-1|few|TRBJ1-2|.
CSAPKAVNTDYGYTF
TGCAGTGCCCCAAAGGCGGTAAACACCGACTATGGCTACACCTTC
>TRBV6-1|few|TRBJ1-6|TRBD1
CASFSGTGDNSPLHF
TGTGCCAGCTTCTCCGGGACAGGGGATAATTCACCCCTCCACTTT
>TRBV19|.|TRBJ2-1|TRBD2
CASTATGGGQNEQFF
TGTGCCAGTACCGCAACGGGGGGGGGCCAGAATGAGCAGTTCTTC
>TRBV20-1|.|TRBJ1-1|TRBD1
CSAGDRVVNTEAFF
TGCAGTGCTGGGGACAGGGTGGTGAACACTGAAGCTTTCTTT
>TRBV18|.|TRBJ2-7|TRBD2
CASSPQTPGLASYEQYF
TGTGCCAGCTCACCACAGACCCCGGGACTAGCTTCCTACGAGCAGTACTTC
>TRBV28|.|TRBJ1-2|.
CATFLTDNYGYTF
TGTGCCACCTTCCTGACAGATAACTATGGCTACACCTTC
>TRBV2|few|TRBJ1-1|TRBD1
CASSEGMTGRGNTEAFF
TGTGCCAGCAGTGAAGGCATGACAGGGAGGGGGAACACTGAAGCTTTCTTT
>TRBV20-1|.|TRBJ2-3|TRBD2
CSARDETGRAGTDTQYF
TGCAGTGCTAGAGATGAGACCGGGAGGGCCGGGACAGATACGCAGTATTTT
>TRBV7-2|.|TRBJ2-1|TRBD2
CASSLGRGLAPTEQFF
TGTGCCAGCAGCTTAGGGAGGGGACTAGCGCCCACTGAGCAGTTCTTC
>TRBV5-1|.|TRBJ1-1|.
CASSLGSGANTEAFF
TGCGCCAGCAGCTTGGGTTCAGGCGCGAACACTGAAGCTTTCTTT
>TRBV27|.|TRBJ1-4|.
CASSLSPPGEKLFF
TGTGCCAGCAGTTTATCTCCCCCTGGGGAAAAACTGTTTTTT
>TRBV4-2|.|TRBJ2-1|TRBD2
CASSQGVGGAWNEQFF
TGTGCCAGCAGCCAAGGGGTCGGGGGGGCCTGGAATGAGCAGTTCTTC
>TRBV7-8|.|TRBJ1-6|.
CASSSRDVSSPLHF
TGTGCCAGCAGCTCACGGGACGTATCTTCACCCCTCCACTTT
>TRBV2|.|TRBJ2-1|.
CASRYGTPRVDEQFF
TGTGCCAGCAGATACGGGACTCCCCGGGTCGATGAGCAGTTCTTC
>TRBV5-8|few|TRBJ1-1|TRBD1
CASSLEGQGSAFF
TGTGCCAGCAGCTTGGAGGGACAGGGATCAGCTTTCTTT
>TRBV19|few|TRBJ2-5|TRBD1
CASSSRQGFGETQYF
TGTGCCAGTAGTTCCCGACAGGGGTTTGGGGAGACCCAGTACTTC